The 25 T cell receptor beta chains given below trace back to one sample, sequenced in a study of T cells after somatic rescue of genetic block. Assay: immunoSEQ multiplex PCR; the TCRdb copy retains only in-frame clones and omits some. The table lists 60,000 to 75,000 clones, roughly nine tenths of them singletons. Sequencing used peripheral blood mononuclear cells (PBMCs). These receptors originate from a man aged 40-50 years.

The chain links TRBV27 to TRBJ2-2; no clear D gene. V lost 3 bases and J lost 5, with 4 bases in between. From germline, CDR1 is MNHEY and CDR2 SMNVEV (reference sequence). There are 12 residues in the CDR3. CDR3 loop: CASSFRTGELFF. Here the CDR3 DNA reads TGTGCCAGCAGTTTTCGAACCGGGGAGCTGTTTTTT.

In DNA form, the CDR3 reads TGTGCCAGCAGCTTAGGGACAGCCCCCTATGGCTACACCTTC. It translates to CASSLGTAPYGYTF. This rearrangement joins TRBV13 to TRBJ1-2, with TRBD1 as a possible D gene (5 bases). The V and J ends lost 0 bases and 4 bases respectively, with 9 bases between them. This CDR3 is 14 amino acids long. Germline V lookup: CDR1 PRHDT, CDR2 FYEKMQ (reference sequence). Supplemented by reference TRBV13 and TRBJ1-2, the full variable domain reads AAGVIQSPRHLIKEKRETATLKCYPIPRHDTVYWYQQGPGQDPQFLISFYEKMQSDKGSIPDRFSAQQFSDYHSELNMSSLELGDSALYFCASSLGTAPYGYTFGSGTRLTVV.

The chain links TRBV11-2 to TRBJ2-1; either TRBD1 or TRBD2 may fit D (6 bases each). Between the trimmed V and J ends, which lost 4 bases and 6 bases, there was a span of 10 bases. Germline V gene data show CDR1 as SGHAT and CDR2 as FQNNGV. This CDR3 contains 13 residues. CDR3 DNA: TGTGCCAGCAGCTCACAGGGAGGCAATGAGCAGTTCTTC. Protein: CASSSQGGNEQFF.

The chain links TRBV6-1 to TRBJ2-7; no clear D gene. In germline, CDR1 is MNHNS, CDR2 SASEGT. The CDR3 is 14 amino acids. Trimming cost V 5 bases and J 3 bases, with 14 bases left between them. CDR3 region: CASSTAWGFYEQYF. In DNA form, the CDR3 reads TGTGCCAGCAGTACCGCGTGGGGATTCTACGAGCAGTACTTC.

The chain combines TRBV6-5 with TRBJ2-7; the D is unclear. V was clipped by 8 bases and J by 6 bases, with 8 bases between them. Per the germline V gene, CDR1 is MNHEY and CDR2 is SVGAGI. This CDR3 spans 10 amino acids. The CDR3 nucleotides read TGTGCCAGCGGAGAGGTCGAGCAGTACTTC. This encodes CASGEVEQYF.

The CDR3 reads CATSPETVGYEQYF. The CDR3 bases are TGTGCCACCAGTCCCGAGACAGTTGGCTACGAGCAGTACTTC. This chain uses TRBV15 with TRBJ2-7; D might be TRBD1 (5 bases). This CDR3 is built from 14 residues. The germline gives CDR1 LNHNV, CDR2 YYDKDF (reference sequence). With 6 bases removed from V and 3 bases from J, the gap between germline ends came to 15 bases.

This chain connects TRBV7-6 to TRBJ2-1, with D perhaps TRBD2 (5 bases). Trimming removed 5 bases at V and 5 bases at J, with 16 bases between. The CDR3 contains 15 residues. CDR1 is SGHVS, CDR2 FNYEAQ, per germline. CDR3 sequence reads: CASSPGTARNNEQFF. The DNA for the CDR3 is TGTGCCAGCAGCCCGGGAACAGCGCGAAACAATGAGCAGTTCTTC.

The chain is built from TRBV5-6 and TRBJ1-2; D is possibly TRBD1 (5 bases). V lost 0 bases to trimming and J lost 4 bases, with 10 bases between them. The CDR3 loop spans 14 amino acids. Per germline, CDR1 SGHDT and CDR2 YYEEEE. The CDR3 protein is CASSLALDIYGYTF. CDR3 nucleotides: TGTGCCAGCAGCTTGGCCCTGGACATCTATGGCTACACCTTC.

The chain uses TRBV20-1 and TRBJ2-1, with D possibly matching TRBD2 (6 bases). With 3 bases removed from V and 10 bases from J, the gap between germline ends came to 10 bases. This CDR3 contains 11 residues. Germline V gene lookup returns CDR1 DFQATT and CDR2 SNEGSKA (reference sequence). The CDR3 sequence: CSASTSREQFF. CDR3 bases: TGCAGTGCTAGCACTAGCAGAGAGCAGTTCTTC.

This clone was observed a single time. The CDR3 nucleotides read TGTGCCAGCAGCTCAGCCGACGGGAACACTGAAGCTTTCTTT. It encodes CASSSADGNTEAFF. This chain links TRBV5-6 with TRBJ1-1; D remains unclear. The CDR3 covers 14 residues. Germline CDR1 SGHDT, CDR2 YYEEEE. V was pared by 3 bases and J by 1 base, with 10 bases between.

The chain links TRBV6-1 to TRBJ1-1; no definite D call. In germline, CDR1 is MNHNS, CDR2 SASEGT. The CDR3 has 13 amino acids. Trimming cost V 8 bases and J 2 bases, with 12 bases left between them. The CDR3 region is CASGKTTNTEAFF. The CDR3 DNA reads TGTGCCAGCGGAAAGACAACTAACACTGAAGCTTTCTTT.

The V call is TRBV7-9, the J call TRBJ2-1; TRBD2 matches 13 bases. The V and J ends lost 6 bases and 9 bases, in that order; junction bases with no gene match: 8. Germline V gene lookup returns CDR1 SEHNR and CDR2 FQNEAQ (reference sequence). The CDR3 sequence is 15 residues long. The CDR3 region is CASRILAGGPGEQFF. The CDR3 DNA follows: TGTGCCAGCAGGATACTAGCGGGGGGGCCTGGTGAGCAGTTCTTC. The full variable domain, in which reference TRBV7-9 and TRBJ2-1 provide the parts outside the CDR3, is DTGVSQNPRHKITKRGQNVTFRCDPISEHNRLYWYRQTLGQGPEFLTYFQNEAQLEKSRLLSDRFSAERPKGSFSTLEIQRTEQGDSAMYLCASRILAGGPGEQFFGPGTRLTVL.

The rearrangement links TRBV5-1 to TRBJ2-5, with D possibly matching TRBD1 (6 bases). The end of the DNA aligns better with TRBJ2-7, so the J call may be wrong. Germline loops: CDR1 SGHRS, CDR2 YFSETQ. The length of the CDR3 is 14 residues. CDR3 loop: CASSQTTGFYEQYF. The CDR3 DNA sequence: TGCGCCAGCAGCCAGACCACAGGGTTCTACGAGCAGTACTTC.

The chain has TRBV9 and TRBJ1-4, with D maybe TRBD1 (5 bases). The CDR3 has 15 residues. V lost 0 bases, J lost 3 bases, and 9 bases lay in between. Germline V gene sequence: CDR1 SGDLS, CDR2 YYNGEE. CDR3 coding DNA: TGTGCCAGCAGCGTAGGCGGGACCTCTAATGAAAAACTGTTTTTT. Residues: CASSVGGTSNEKLFF.

The rearrangement joins TRBV2 to TRBJ2-1, with D possibly matching TRBD1 (5 bases). Trimming shortened V by 2 bases and J by 9 bases, and 14 bases separated the two germline ends. CDR3 length: 14 amino acids. Germline loops: CDR1 SNHLY, CDR2 FYNNEI. The CDR3 is CASSERQGMGEQFF. In DNA, the CDR3 is TGTGCCAGCAGTGAAAGGCAGGGTATGGGTGAGCAGTTCTTC.

The V gene is TRBV27, the J gene TRBJ2-3; 8 bases map to TRBD2. Trimming cost V 8 bases and J 6 bases; bases outside gene matches: 19. The CDR3 has 17 amino acids. Germline CDR1 MNHEY, CDR2 SMNVEV (reference sequence). CDR3 in amino acids: CASADRVTSGYLDTQYF. The CDR3 nucleotides are TGTGCCAGCGCCGATCGAGTAACTAGCGGCTACCTCGATACGCAGTATTTT.

This chain uses TRBV10-3 with TRBJ2-2, with D unclear. The CDR3 spans 14 residues. In germline, CDR1 is ENHRY, CDR2 SYGVKD. V lost 4 bases and J lost 2, with 8 bases in between. DNA for the CDR3: TGTGCCATCAGTGGGTTACAAAACACCGGGGAGCTGTTTTTT. It encodes CAISGLQNTGELFF.

The chain links TRBV7-8 to TRBJ2-5; D unclear. The V gene's germline CDR1 is SGHVS and CDR2 FQNEAQ. The length of the CDR3 is 15 residues. Deletions cut 0 bases from V and 2 bases from J, with 10 bases between. CDR3 in amino acids: CASSLAPWGQETQYF. In nucleotides, the CDR3 is TGTGCCAGCAGCTTAGCGCCCTGGGGTCAAGAGACCCAGTACTTC.

The chain combines TRBV25-1 with TRBJ2-7; the D gene is possibly TRBD1 (8 bases). The V gene's germline CDR1 is MGHDK and CDR2 SYGVNS. This CDR3 has 15 amino acids. Between the trimmed V and J ends, which lost 6 bases and 1 base, there was a span of 16 bases. CDR3 DNA sequence: TGTGCCAGCAGCCCCACAGGGGGGGAGTCCTACGAGCAGTACTTC. Its translation: CASSPTGGESYEQYF.

J is TRBJ2-1 and V is TRBV7-2; TRBD1 matches at 7 bases. The germline V gene has CDR1 SGHTA and CDR2 FQGNSA. V dropped 6 bases and J dropped 7; count of bases not matched to a gene: 6. There are 13 residues in the CDR3. DNA of the CDR3: TGTGCCAGCAGTCCCACAGGGGTGAATGAGCAGTTCTTC. Protein: CASSPTGVNEQFF.

The CDR3 is CASSRTLGQGNSGANVLTF. The DNA of the CDR3 is TGTGCCAGCAGCCGAACATTGGGACAGGGGAACTCTGGGGCCAACGTCCTGACTTTC. This chain uses TRBV5-6 with TRBJ2-6; TRBD1 agrees at 10 bases. This CDR3 spans 19 amino acids. The germline V gene encodes CDR1 SGHDT and CDR2 YYEEEE. The trim removed 4 bases at V and 0 bases at J, leaving 10 bases unmatched.

As for this clone: The junction does not match germline at one end; this may be a read error. The same CDR3 is also encoded by other DNA sequences in this sample. The V and J genes are TRBV4-1 and TRBJ2-2; tentatively, D is TRBD2 (6 bases). There are 15 residues in the CDR3. Germline CDR1 reads MGHRA; CDR2 reads YSYEKL. The CDR3 bases are TGCGCTAGCAGCCAAGGAGCGGGTTACACCGGGGAGCTGTTTTTT. Its translation: CASSQGAGYTGELFF.

This clone has just a few counts. The chain combines TRBV28 with TRBJ2-2, with TRBD1 matching over 7 bases. The CDR3 is 16 amino acids. Germline trimming cut 5 bases from V and 4 bases from J; bases unmatched to any gene: 10. From germline, CDR1 is MDHEN and CDR2 SYDVKM. The CDR3 nucleotides are TGTGCCAGCAGTACTCGAGGGGCAGGGGGCACCGGGGAGCTGTTTTTT. Translating it yields CASSTRGAGGTGELFF.

The V call is TRBV10-3, the J call TRBJ2-5; perhaps TRBD1 as D (5 bases). The CDR3 runs 13 residues. The germline V and J ends were trimmed by 0 bases and 3 bases, with 5 bases remaining between them. Germline V lookup: CDR1 ENHRY, CDR2 SYGVKD. In nucleotides, the CDR3 is TGTGCCATCAGTGAGTCAGGGGAAGAGACCCAGTACTTC. Translating gives CAISESGEETQYF.

V is TRBV6-5 and J is TRBJ2-5; D is perhaps TRBD2 (6 bases). The CDR3 has 14 amino acids. Germline CDR1 MNHEY, CDR2 SVGAGI. The V and J ends lost 6 bases and 2 bases respectively, with 13 bases between them. CDR3 sequence reads: CASSEPGLQETQYF. CDR3 sequence (DNA): TGTGCCAGCAGCGAACCGGGACTGCAAGAGACCCAGTACTTC.